The 28 T cell receptor beta chains in this list originate from one sample, sequenced in a study of CD8 T cells in ankylosing spondylitis. Each CDR3 protein is one row after TCRdb ran MiXCR on the 5' RACE reads. Of just under 550,000 distinct CDR3 sequences in the sample, about an eighth were seen once. Study-level findings and limits: A motif in TCR beta, a set of about eight highly homologous variants, appeared characteristic of ankylosing spondylitis blood.

Which antigens these TCRs recognize remains unknown. The sequenced sample was blood, either unsorted or a sorted T cell fraction (not recorded which). These receptors were taken from a male donor with ankylosing spondylitis.

This clonotype was found a few times. The chain is built from TRBV6-2 or TRBV6-3 and TRBJ2-6; D may be TRBD1 (5 bases). Germline V gene lookup returns CDR1 MNHEY and CDR2 SVGEGT. V shed 6 bases and J shed 6 bases, with 12 bases lying between them. The CDR3 runs to 14 residues. For the CDR3, the DNA is TGTGCCAGCAGCCGGACAAAGTTGGCCAACGTCCTGACTTTC. It is translated as CASSRTKLANVLTF.

This clonotype was recorded many times. This chain uses TRBV10-3 with TRBJ2-7, with 11 bases that match TRBD2. The CDR3 sequence is 14 residues long. Germline V lookup: CDR1 ENHRY, CDR2 SYGVKD. V shed 10 bases, J shed 4 bases, and the junction held 9 bases outside the gene matches. DNA of the CDR3: TGTGCCACATCGGGGACTAGCGGTGATTACGAGCAGTACGTC. Translated, it gives CATSGTSGDYEQYV.

A few counts support this clonotype. V usage is TRBV4-1 and J usage is TRBJ2-5, with unresolved D. The CDR3 consists of 17 residues. V was pared by 3 bases and J by 1 base, with 18 bases between. Germline-derived CDR1 and CDR2 are MGHRA and YSYEKL. The CDR3 here is CASSHPRRSGTQETQYF. The CDR3 DNA sequence: TGCGCCAGCAGCCATCCCCGGCGGTCGGGTACCCAAGAGACCCAGTACTTC.

This clonotype was counted only a few times. The chain employs TRBV10-3 and TRBJ1-1; D not certain. The V end was cut by 5 bases, the J end by 3 bases, with 13 bases between. The CDR3 runs 14 residues. The germline gives CDR1 ENHRY, CDR2 SYGVKD. CDR3 nucleotides: TGTGCCATCAGTCTCCCAGGTTACGACACTGAAGCTTTCTTT. Translating gives CAISLPGYDTEAFF.

The chain uses TRBV20-1 and TRBJ2-1, with D unresolved. CDR1 is DFQATT and CDR2 is SNEGSKA in the germline V gene (reference sequence). Trimming pared 6 bases from V and 10 bases from J, leaving 16 bases between. The CDR3 runs 12 residues. The CDR3 is CSAQTSGIEQFF. CDR3 coding DNA: TGCAGTGCACAGACGTCCGGCATCGAGCAGTTCTTC.

This clonotype has a handful of counts. CDR3 residues: CASSEGQGENYGYTF. DNA of the CDR3: TGTGCCAGCAGTGAAGGCCAGGGAGAGAACTATGGCTACACCTTC. The V and J genes are TRBV6-1 and TRBJ1-2; D may be TRBD1 (5 bases). The CDR3 spans 15 residues. Trimming cost V 1 base and J 2 bases, with 11 bases left between them. CDR1 and CDR2 (germline): MNHNS, SASEGT.

The chain links TRBV11-2 to TRBJ2-3; possibly TRBD1 or TRBD2 for D (5 bases each). CDR1 SGHAT and CDR2 FQNNGV come from the germline V gene. V was pared by 5 bases and J by 0 bases, with 27 bases between. This CDR3 spans 20 amino acids. This CDR3 reads CASSLRGLSPTAISTDTQYF. In DNA, the CDR3 is TGTGCCAGCAGCCTCCGGGGCCTTAGTCCGACGGCCATTAGCACAGATACGCAGTATTTT.

This chain uses TRBV5-4 with TRBJ2-1; no clear D gene. CDR3 length equals 13 residues. In germline, CDR1 is SGHNT, CDR2 YYREEE (reference sequence). V dropped 2 bases and J dropped 4 bases, with 7 bases sitting between them. The CDR3 loop is CASSLNIYNEQFF. As DNA, the CDR3 is TGTGCCAGCAGCTTAAACATATACAATGAGCAGTTCTTC. Combining the CDR3 with reference TRBV5-4 and TRBJ2-1 gives the whole variable domain ETGVTQSPTHLIKTRGQQVTLRCSSQSGHNTVSWYQQALGQGPQFIFQYYREEENGRGNFPPRFSGLQFPNYSSELNVNALELDDSALYLCASSLNIYNEQFFGPGTRLTVL.

This clonotype has ten or more counts. The chain couples TRBV20-1 to TRBJ2-3; TRBD2 matches at 11 bases. The ends lost 4 bases at V and 0 bases at J; junction bases unmatched: 6. CDR3 length: 16 amino acids. The germline gives CDR1 DFQATT, CDR2 SNEGSKA (reference sequence). CDR3 in amino acids: CSAMGLAVTSTDTQYF. The CDR3 DNA reads as TGCAGTGCTATGGGACTAGCGGTAACTAGCACAGATACGCAGTATTTT.

The chain is built from TRBV3-1 and TRBJ2-1, with 10 bases lining up with TRBD2. The CDR3 is 17 amino acids. The V gene's germline CDR1 is LGHDT and CDR2 YNNKEL (reference sequence). The V segment lost 4 bases and the J segment 4 bases; nucleotides outside the gene matches: 10. CDR3 in DNA: TGTGCCAGCAGCCCCCGGGCTAGCGGGAGCACATACAATGAGCAGTTCTTC. Protein sequence: CASSPRASGSTYNEQFF.

V usage is TRBV9 and J usage is TRBJ2-4; 8 nucleotides agree with TRBD1. This CDR3 has 15 amino acids. J gave up 8 bases and V 4 bases, and 11 bases lay outside the gene matches. The V gene's germline CDR1 is SGDLS and CDR2 YYNGEE. CDR3 sequence: CASSPAGQGGDIQYF. The CDR3 DNA is TGTGCCAGCAGCCCCGCCGGACAGGGCGGGGACATTCAGTACTTC.

This clonotype has at least ten counts. The chain links TRBV5-1 to TRBJ2-2, with 9 bases fitting TRBD2. CDR3 length: 15 amino acids. V lost 1 base and J lost 4; bases outside the gene matches: 2. Germline CDR1 SGHRS, CDR2 YFSETQ. In DNA form, the CDR3 reads TGCGCCAGCAGCTTGCCTAGCGGGACCACCGGGGAGCTGTTTTTT. Encoded protein: CASSLPSGTTGELFF.

The rearrangement links TRBV4-2 to TRBJ1-6, with TRBD1 as a possible D gene (5 bases). Germline CDR1 reads LGHNA; CDR2 reads YNFKEQ. The CDR3 runs to 15 residues. V lost 2 bases, J lost 4 bases, and 9 bases lay in between. This CDR3 is CASSQSTEYNSPLHF. For the CDR3, the DNA is TGTGCCAGCAGCCAATCGACAGAATATAATTCACCCCTCCACTTT.

V is TRBV20-1 and J is TRBJ2-1, with TRBD2 matching 8 bases. The CDR3 sequence is 14 residues long. Germline loops: CDR1 DFQATT, CDR2 SNEGSKA (reference sequence). V trimming: 6 bases; J trimming: 2 bases; junction bases outside the gene matches: 6. For the CDR3, the DNA is TGCAGTGCCCCAGCGGGAGTAGCCTACAATGAGCAGTTCTTC. This gives the protein CSAPAGVAYNEQFF.

The table lists this clonotype with a few counts. This chain connects TRBV7-9 to TRBJ1-2; a possible D gene is TRBD1 (6 bases). The CDR3 loop spans 12 amino acids. Germline CDR1 and CDR2: SEHNR and FQNEAQ (reference sequence). The V gene lost 4 bases and the J gene lost 7 bases, with 10 bases spanning the gap. The CDR3 region has the DNA TGTGCCAGCAGCTGGGGGGCGGGTGGCTACACCTTC. Residues: CASSWGAGGYTF. Full variable domain (rest looked up from reference TRBV7-9 and TRBJ1-2): DTGVSQNPRHKITKRGQNVTFRCDPISEHNRLYWYRQTLGQGPEFLTYFQNEAQLEKSRLLSDRFSAERPKGSFSTLEIQRTEQGDSAMYLCASSWGAGGYTFGSGTRLTVV.

The rearrangement joins TRBV11-2 to TRBJ2-3; 8 nucleotides match TRBD2. CDR3 size: 16 residues. The V gene's germline CDR1 is SGHAT and CDR2 FQNNGV. V gave up 0 bases and J gave up 0 bases; unmatched junction bases: 2. The CDR3 loop is CASSLDRTSSTDTQYF. The CDR3 DNA sequence: TGTGCCAGCAGCTTAGATCGGACTAGCAGCACAGATACGCAGTATTTT.

V is TRBV4-2 and J is TRBJ2-3, with TRBD2 as a possible D gene (5 bases). This CDR3 region has 16 residues. The germline V gene has CDR1 LGHNA and CDR2 YNFKEQ. V was trimmed by 1 base and J by 0 bases, leaving 11 bases between them. For the CDR3, the DNA is TGTGCCAGCAGCCAAGGGGTGGGAGCTAGCACAGATACGCAGTATTTT. Encoded protein: CASSQGVGASTDTQYF.

This clonotype was observed a handful of times. The chain recombines TRBV9 with TRBJ2-1; 11 bases are a match to TRBD2. V was pared by 4 bases and J by 4 bases, with 7 bases of the junction left unmatched. The CDR3 contains 16 residues. The germline V gene has CDR1 SGDLS and CDR2 YYNGEE. CDR3 DNA sequence: TGTGCCAGCAGCCCCGGGACTAGCGGAATTTACAATGAGCAGTTCTTC. Amino acids: CASSPGTSGIYNEQFF. The full variable domain, in which reference TRBV9 and TRBJ2-1 provide the parts outside the CDR3, is DSGVTQTPKHLITATGQRVTLRCSPRSGDLSVYWYQQSLDQGLQFLIQYYNGEERAKGNILERFSAQQFPDLHSELNLSSLELGDSALYFCASSPGTSGIYNEQFFGPGTRLTVL.

This clonotype was observed many times. The chain carries TRBV5-1 and TRBJ1-1; D may be TRBD1 (5 bases). The CDR3 contains 12 residues. Looked up from germline, CDR1 is SGHRS and CDR2 is YFSETQ. Trimming pared 6 bases from V and 7 bases from J, leaving 13 bases between. CDR3 protein: CASKDSMGEAFF. The DNA of the CDR3 is TGCGCCAGCAAAGACAGTATGGGTGAAGCTTTCTTT. Together with reference TRBV5-1 and TRBJ1-1, the CDR3 gives the full variable domain: KAGVTQTPRYLIKTRGQQVTLSCSPISGHRSVSWYQQTPGQGLQFLFEYFSETQRNKGNFPGRFSGRQFSNSRSEMNVSTLELGDSALYLCASKDSMGEAFFGQGTRLTVV.

This clonotype has only a few counts. The chain links TRBV27 to TRBJ2-7, with a possible D match to TRBD2 (5 bases). The length of the CDR3 is 15 residues. The germline gives CDR1 MNHEY, CDR2 SMNVEV (reference sequence). V was cut by 6 bases and J by 3 bases, with 18 bases left in between. The CDR3 region is CASSRKSGHLYEQYF. In DNA form, the CDR3 reads TGTGCCAGCAGCCGAAAGAGCGGTCACCTCTACGAGCAGTACTTC.

V gene TRBV6-1 combines with J gene TRBJ1-5, with D perhaps matching TRBD1 (5 bases). Germline-derived CDR1 and CDR2 are MNHNS and SASEGT. The V gene lost 6 bases and the J gene lost 4 bases, with 19 bases spanning the gap. This CDR3 contains 16 residues. The CDR3 DNA reads as TGTGCCAGCAGCTGGCAGGGAAACGTCAGGAATCAGCCCCAGCATTTT. It specifies CASSWQGNVRNQPQHF.

This clonotype was seen only a few times. The rearrangement links TRBV5-1 to TRBJ2-1; 7 bases are a match to TRBD1. Trimming took 0 bases from V and 6 from J; bases not matched to a gene: 9. Germline-derived CDR1 and CDR2 are SGHRS and YFSETQ. CDR3 length: 16 amino acids. DNA of the CDR3: TGCGCCAGCAGCTTGGCCGGTACAGGGGATTCCAATGAGCAGTTCTTC. Its translation: CASSLAGTGDSNEQFF.

J is TRBJ2-2 and V is TRBV5-1, with D tentatively TRBD1 (6 bases). This CDR3 is 16 amino acids long. Looked up from germline, CDR1 is SGHRS and CDR2 is YFSETQ. V lost 1 base and J 5 bases, leaving 15 bases between the germline ends. CDR3 nucleotide sequence: TGCGCCAGCAGCTTGCAATATCAGGGGCTTACCGGGGAGCTGTTTTTT. Protein product: CASSLQYQGLTGELFF.

V and J are TRBV20-1 and TRBJ2-1; no clear D gene. Germline V gene data show CDR1 as DFQATT and CDR2 as SNEGSKA (reference sequence). This CDR3 spans 11 amino acids. The ends were cut back, 3 bases at V and 7 bases at J, with 7 bases in the middle. The CDR3 DNA follows: TGCAGTGCTAGTAATAGTAATGAGCAGTTCTTC. It specifies CSASNSNEQFF.

This clonotype was detected only a few times. This chain connects TRBV11-2 to TRBJ2-1, with TRBD2 identical over 12 bases. The V and J ends lost 5 bases and 4 bases, in that order; junction bases with no gene match: 6. CDR1 is SGHAT, CDR2 FQNNGV, per germline. The CDR3 sequence is 16 residues long. The CDR3 here is CASSGAGLAGYNEQFF. The CDR3 DNA sequence: TGTGCCAGCAGCGGCGCGGGACTAGCGGGTTACAATGAGCAGTTCTTC.

This clonotype was counted only a few times. The chain combines TRBV20-1 with TRBJ2-1; the D is unclear. The CDR3 runs 10 residues. Germline V gene lookup returns CDR1 DFQATT and CDR2 SNEGSKA (reference sequence). Trimming pared 0 bases from V and 9 bases from J, leaving 3 bases between. CDR3 protein: CSARDGEQFF. The CDR3 DNA follows: TGCAGTGCTAGAGATGGTGAGCAGTTCTTC.

This clonotype was seen only a few times. The chain has TRBV29-1 and TRBJ2-3; perhaps D is TRBD1 or TRBD2 (5 bases each). Per the germline V gene, CDR1 is SQVTM and CDR2 is ANQGSEA. The CDR3 consists of 14 residues. Between the trimmed V and J ends, which lost 2 bases and 4 bases, there was a span of 13 bases. CDR3 sequence (DNA): TGCAGCGTTGAACAGGGAGCAAGTGCAGATACGCAGTATTTT. Amino acid sequence: CSVEQGASADTQYF.

At least ten counts were recorded for this clonotype. The chain recombines TRBV5-1 with TRBJ2-6; D call uncertain. The germline V gene encodes CDR1 SGHRS and CDR2 YFSETQ. CDR3 size: 14 residues. The V end lost 2 bases, the J end lost 0 bases, and 3 bases lay between the germline ends. CDR3 residues: CASSFDSGANVLTF. The CDR3 nucleotides read TGCGCCAGCAGCTTTGACTCTGGGGCCAACGTCCTGACTTTC.